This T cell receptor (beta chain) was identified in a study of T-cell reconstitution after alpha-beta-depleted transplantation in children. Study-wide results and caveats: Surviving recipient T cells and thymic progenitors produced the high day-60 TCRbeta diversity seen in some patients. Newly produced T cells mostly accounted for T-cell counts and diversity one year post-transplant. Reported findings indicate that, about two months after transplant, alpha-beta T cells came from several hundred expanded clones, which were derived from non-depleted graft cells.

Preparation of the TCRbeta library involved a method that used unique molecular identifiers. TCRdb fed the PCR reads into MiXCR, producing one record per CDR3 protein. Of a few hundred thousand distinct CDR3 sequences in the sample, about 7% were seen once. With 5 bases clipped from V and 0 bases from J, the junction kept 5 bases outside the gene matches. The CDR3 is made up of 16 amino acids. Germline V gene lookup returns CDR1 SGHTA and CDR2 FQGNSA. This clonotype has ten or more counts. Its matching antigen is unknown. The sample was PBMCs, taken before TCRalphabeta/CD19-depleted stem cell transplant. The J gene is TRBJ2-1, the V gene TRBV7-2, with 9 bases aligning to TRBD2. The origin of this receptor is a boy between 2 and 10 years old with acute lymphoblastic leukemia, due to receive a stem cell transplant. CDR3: CASSLYSGSSYNEQFF. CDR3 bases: TGTGCCAGCAGCCTATATAGCGGGAGCTCCTACAATGAGCAGTTCTTC.